Presented here are 22 T cell receptor beta chains from one specimen sequenced in a study of blood T cell repertoires in COVID-19. This table comes from immunoSEQ multiplex PCR, and its TCRdb copy is limited to in-frame clones, with some not included. The sample carries about 180,000 clones, approximately 83% recorded once. The sequenced material came from peripheral blood. The source of these receptors is a woman aged 35 to 49 with COVID-19, enrolled during active disease.

J is TRBJ2-5 and V is TRBV6-4, with 10 bases fitting TRBD2. Germline V gene lookup returns CDR1 MRHNA and CDR2 SNTAGT. This CDR3 contains 15 residues. The V gene end was trimmed by 0 bases and the J gene end by 2 bases; junction bases not matched to a gene: 0. In DNA, the CDR3 is TGTGCCAGCAGTGACTCGACTAGCGGGCAAGAGACCCAGTACTTC. Its translation: CASSDSTSGQETQYF.

The rearrangement links TRBV7-2 to TRBJ1-4; no reliable D call. Germline CDR1 reads SGHTA; CDR2 reads FQGNSA. Trimming left V 5 bases short and J 8 bases short, with 12 bases between. CDR3 length: 13 amino acids. CDR3 in DNA: TGTGCCAGCAGCCTGATCTCGGTAGAAAAACTGTTTTTT. Translated, it gives CASSLISVEKLFF.

V is TRBV24-1 and J is TRBJ2-2; 7 nucleotides match TRBD1. This CDR3 is 15 amino acids long. CDR1 KGHDR and CDR2 SFDVKD come from the germline V gene. V was pared by 2 bases and J by 5 bases, with 4 bases of the junction left unmatched. The CDR3 protein is CATSDSYRGTGELFF. The CDR3 region has the DNA TGTGCCACCAGTGATTCGTACAGGGGAACCGGGGAGCTGTTTTTT.

The V call is TRBV5-1, the J call TRBJ2-5, with 8 positions matching TRBD1. V gave up 0 bases and J gave up 1 base; unmatched junction bases: 8. CDR1 is SGHRS and CDR2 is YFSETQ in the germline V gene. There are 17 residues in the CDR3. CDR3 loop: CASSLVSVTGGQETQYF. The CDR3 DNA reads as TGCGCCAGCAGCTTGGTTTCCGTAACAGGGGGCCAAGAGACCCAGTACTTC.

The chain couples TRBV3-1 (or the pseudogene TRBV3-2) to TRBJ1-5; D not certain. The V end lost 0 bases, the J end lost 7 bases, and 13 bases lay between the germline ends. From germline, CDR1 is LGHDT and CDR2 YNNKEL (reference sequence). This CDR3 is built from 15 residues. The CDR3 coding sequence is TGTGCCAGCAGCCAAGACTCAGCGGGAAGGCAGCCCCAGCATTTT. Translation: CASSQDSAGRQPQHF.

The chain is built from TRBV4-1 and TRBJ1-5; TRBD1 agrees at 9 bases. J gave up 2 bases and V 1 base, and 0 bases lay outside the gene matches. The germline CDR1 and CDR2 sequences are MGHRA and YSYEKL. This CDR3 contains 15 residues. CDR3 residues: CASSQGTGGNQPQHF. The CDR3 DNA reads as TGCGCCAGCAGCCAAGGGACAGGGGGCAATCAGCCCCAGCATTTT.

The rearrangement links TRBV6-5 to TRBJ1-1; a possible D gene is TRBD1 (6 bases). V shed 7 bases and J shed 3 bases, with 15 bases lying between them. The CDR3 is made up of 14 amino acids. Germline values: CDR1 MNHEY, CDR2 SVGAGI. The CDR3 loop reads CASTAPAGDTEAFF. DNA for the CDR3: TGTGCCAGCACCGCCCCGGCAGGGGACACTGAAGCTTTCTTT.

The rearrangement uses TRBV9 and TRBJ2-3; 12 nucleotides agree with TRBD2. V was pared by 7 bases and J by 5 bases, with 8 bases of the junction left unmatched. Germline V CDR1 and CDR2: SGDLS, YYNGEE. This CDR3 spans 15 amino acids. The CDR3 nucleotides are TGTGCCAGCGGGGGACGACTAGCGGGAGAAGATACGCAGTATTTT. It specifies CASGGRLAGEDTQYF. Using reference TRBV9 and TRBJ2-3 for the parts outside the CDR3, the full variable domain is DSGVTQTPKHLITATGQRVTLRCSPRSGDLSVYWYQQSLDQGLQFLIQYYNGEERAKGNILERFSAQQFPDLHSELNLSSLELGDSALYFCASGGRLAGEDTQYFGPGTRLTVL.

This chain connects TRBV7-8 to TRBJ1-4; possibly TRBD1 for D (6 bases). Trimming left V 5 bases short and J 12 bases short, with 13 bases between. The CDR3 length is 12 residues. CDR1 and CDR2 (germline): SGHVS, FQNEAQ. This CDR3 is CASSPRTDELFF. Here the CDR3 DNA reads TGTGCCAGCAGCCCTAGGACAGATGAACTGTTTTTT. The full variable domain, completed using reference TRBV7-8 and TRBJ1-4, is GAGVSQSPRYKVAKRGQDVALRCDPISGHVSLFWYQQALGQGPEFLTYFQNEAQLDKSGLPSDRFFAERPEGSVSTLKIQRTQQEDSAVYLCASSPRTDELFFGSGTQLSVL.

The V call is TRBV21-1, the J call TRBJ1-3. TRBV21-1 is assigned pseudogene status. The CDR3 totals 14 residues. The CDR3 protein is CASRAWESGNTIYF. The CDR3 bases are TGTGCCAGCAGGGCCTGGGAGTCTGGAAACACCATATATTTT.

The chain recombines TRBV11-2 with TRBJ2-1, with 8 nucleotides matching TRBD2. Germline CDR1 SGHAT, CDR2 FQNNGV. The CDR3 contains 14 residues. V dropped 4 bases and J dropped 6; count of bases not matched to a gene: 5. The CDR3 here is CASSSGTSGNEQFF. The DNA of the CDR3 is TGTGCCAGCAGCTCCGGGACTAGTGGCAATGAGCAGTTCTTC.

The V call is TRBV7-2, the J call TRBJ1-4; TRBD1 is a possible D gene (6 bases). The CDR3 runs 14 residues. Germline CDR1 reads SGHTA; CDR2 reads FQGNSA. V lost 5 bases to trimming and J lost 7 bases, with 14 bases between them. CDR3: CASSRDTGGEKLFF. The DNA of the CDR3 is TGTGCCAGCAGCCGGGACACGGGGGGTGAAAAACTGTTTTTT.

The gene calls are TRBV28 and TRBJ2-7; 7 bases align to TRBD1. Germline V gene lookup returns CDR1 MDHEN and CDR2 SYDVKM. The J segment lost 4 bases and the V segment lost 6 bases, leaving 6 bases of the junction unmatched. The CDR3 is made up of 13 amino acids. As DNA, the CDR3 is TGTGCCAGCAGCCAGACAGGGAATTACGAGCAGTACTTC. Its translation: CASSQTGNYEQYF.

A note on this clone: Additional DNA sequences in this sample encode the identical CDR3. The rearrangement joins TRBV10-2 to TRBJ1-1; D is ambiguous. V lost 7 bases, J lost 3 bases, and 12 bases lay in between. The CDR3 is 13 amino acids. CDR1 and CDR2 from the germline V gene are WSHSY and SAAADI. CDR3 sequence: CASTPRTDTEAFF. The CDR3 region has the DNA TGCGCCAGCACTCCTCGAACAGACACTGAAGCTTTCTTT.

The chain joins TRBV7-6 to TRBJ2-2; perhaps TRBD2 as D (6 bases). Germline V CDR1 and CDR2: SGHVS, FNYEAQ. The CDR3 runs 15 residues. Trimming took 5 bases from V and 1 from J, leaving 11 bases between them. The CDR3, as DNA: TGTGCCAGCAGCGGCGGGACGAGGAACACCGGGGAGCTGTTTTTT. Its translation: CASSGGTRNTGELFF.

The rearrangement uses TRBV19 and TRBJ2-5, with D possibly being TRBD1 (6 bases). In germline, CDR1 is LNHDA, CDR2 SQIVND (reference sequence). The CDR3 extends over 13 amino acids. The V end was cut by 5 bases, the J end by 5 bases, with 12 bases between. This CDR3 reads CASSAQGPETQYF. CDR3 DNA: TGTGCCAGTAGTGCTCAGGGGCCGGAGACCCAGTACTTC.

This chain joins TRBV1 and TRBJ2-1; TRBD2 is the table's D call, not checked against the DNA. TRBV1 is assigned pseudogene status. The CDR3 runs to 15 residues. The CDR3, as DNA: TGCACCAGCAGCCAAGAGCGGGGTCGGTCGGCTGAGCAGTTCTTC. Amino acid sequence: CTSSQERGRSAEQFF.

The rearrangement uses TRBV5-6 and TRBJ1-6; D is ambiguous. V lost 1 base to trimming and J lost 9 bases, with 11 bases between them. The CDR3 loop spans 14 amino acids. CDR1 and CDR2 (germline): SGHDT, YYEEEE. The CDR3 sequence: CASSLSGSASPLHF. CDR3 nucleotides: TGTGCCAGCAGCTTGTCCGGGTCCGCTTCACCCCTCCACTTT.

The chain employs TRBV19 and TRBJ1-2; TRBD1 matches 12 bases. The V segment lost 5 bases and the J segment 1 base; nucleotides outside the gene matches: 8. CDR1 and CDR2 (germline): LNHDA, SQIVND (reference sequence). The CDR3 extends over 17 amino acids. CDR3 sequence reads: CASSAGTGGADNYGYTF. CDR3 nucleotide sequence: TGTGCCAGTAGTGCCGGGACAGGGGGCGCGGATAACTATGGCTACACCTTC.

V is TRBV27 and J is TRBJ2-7; 9 bases fit TRBD2. The V gene end was trimmed by 5 bases and the J gene end by 4 bases; junction bases not matched to a gene: 6. Germline values: CDR1 MNHEY, CDR2 SMNVEV (reference sequence). This CDR3 spans 14 amino acids. CDR3 protein: CASSPRGGRYEQYF. For the CDR3, the DNA is TGTGCCAGCAGTCCGCGGGGGGGCAGGTACGAGCAGTACTTC.

This clone has only one observation. CDR3 sequence (DNA): TGCGCCAGCACAAACCCACAGGGGACGAAGACCCAGTACTTC. Encoded protein: CASTNPQGTKTQYF. The chain joins TRBV10-1 to TRBJ2-5; TRBD1 aligns across 7 bases. Per germline, CDR1 WNHNN and CDR2 SYGVQD (reference sequence). The V and J ends lost 7 bases and 6 bases, in that order; junction bases with no gene match: 11. The CDR3 has 14 residues.

This clone was seen only once. The chain is built from TRBV5-1 and TRBJ2-7, with D possibly being TRBD1 (5 bases). The CDR3 has 14 amino acids. The V end lost 2 bases, the J end lost 3 bases, and 12 bases lay between the germline ends. CDR1 and CDR2 from the germline V gene are SGHRS and YFSETQ. The chain's CDR3 is CASSFAGFGYEQYF. DNA for the CDR3: TGCGCCAGCAGCTTCGCAGGGTTCGGCTACGAGCAGTACTTC. The variable domain in full, completed from reference TRBV5-1 and TRBJ2-7, reads KAGVTQTPRYLIKTRGQQVTLSCSPISGHRSVSWYQQTPGQGLQFLFEYFSETQRNKGNFPGRFSGRQFSNSRSEMNVSTLELGDSALYLCASSFAGFGYEQYFGPGTRLTVT.